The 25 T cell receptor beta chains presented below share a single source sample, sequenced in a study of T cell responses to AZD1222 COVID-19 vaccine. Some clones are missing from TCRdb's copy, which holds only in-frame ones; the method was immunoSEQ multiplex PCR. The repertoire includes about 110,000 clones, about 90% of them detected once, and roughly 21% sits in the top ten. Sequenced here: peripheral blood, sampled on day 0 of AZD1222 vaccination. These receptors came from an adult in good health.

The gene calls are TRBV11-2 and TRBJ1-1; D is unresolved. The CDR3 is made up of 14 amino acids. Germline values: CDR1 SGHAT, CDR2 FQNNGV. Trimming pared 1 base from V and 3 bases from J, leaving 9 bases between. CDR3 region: CASSLVRRHTEAFF. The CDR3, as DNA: TGTGCCAGCAGCTTAGTACGCCGTCACACTGAAGCTTTCTTT.

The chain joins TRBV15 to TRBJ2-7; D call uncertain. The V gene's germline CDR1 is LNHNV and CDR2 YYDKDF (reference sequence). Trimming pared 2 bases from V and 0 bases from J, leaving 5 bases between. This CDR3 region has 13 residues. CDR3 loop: CATSRWDSYEQYF. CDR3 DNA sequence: TGTGCCACCAGCAGATGGGACTCCTACGAGCAGTACTTC.

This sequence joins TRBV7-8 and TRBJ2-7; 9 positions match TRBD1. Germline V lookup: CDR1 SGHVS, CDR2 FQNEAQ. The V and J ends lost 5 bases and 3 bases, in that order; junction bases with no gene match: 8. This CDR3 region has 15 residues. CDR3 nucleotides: TGTGCCAGCAGCCAGGGACAGGGAGTCGTCTACGAGCAGTACTTC. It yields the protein CASSQGQGVVYEQYF.

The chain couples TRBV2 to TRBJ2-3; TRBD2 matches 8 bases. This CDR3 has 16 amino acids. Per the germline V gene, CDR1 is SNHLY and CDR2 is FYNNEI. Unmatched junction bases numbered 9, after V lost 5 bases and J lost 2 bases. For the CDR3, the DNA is TGTGCCAGCAGTACCACGCGGGGGGTTGACACAGATACGCAGTATTTT. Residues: CASSTTRGVDTDTQYF.

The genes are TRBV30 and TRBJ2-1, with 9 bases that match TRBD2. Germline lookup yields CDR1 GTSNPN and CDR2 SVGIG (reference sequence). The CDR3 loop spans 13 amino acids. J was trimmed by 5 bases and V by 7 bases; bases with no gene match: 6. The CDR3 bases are TGTGCCTTTTCTAGCGGGGTCCACAATGAGCAGTTCTTC. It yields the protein CAFSSGVHNEQFF.

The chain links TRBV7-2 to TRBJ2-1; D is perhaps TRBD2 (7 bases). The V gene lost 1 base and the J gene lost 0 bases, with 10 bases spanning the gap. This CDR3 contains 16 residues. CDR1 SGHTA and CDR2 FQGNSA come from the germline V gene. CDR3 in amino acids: CASSLGGGASYNEQFF. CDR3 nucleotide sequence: TGTGCCAGCAGCTTAGGGGGGGGCGCCTCCTACAATGAGCAGTTCTTC.

The CDR3, as DNA: TGTGCCAGCTGTAGGGACAGCGGAACTCTGAACACTGAAGCTTTCTTT. Its protein product is CASCRDSGTLNTEAFF. The V call is TRBV7-2, the J call TRBJ1-1, with 7 bases fitting TRBD1. The CDR3 totals 16 residues. In germline, CDR1 is SGHTA, CDR2 FQGNSA. The V and J ends lost 8 bases and 0 bases, in that order; junction bases with no gene match: 12.

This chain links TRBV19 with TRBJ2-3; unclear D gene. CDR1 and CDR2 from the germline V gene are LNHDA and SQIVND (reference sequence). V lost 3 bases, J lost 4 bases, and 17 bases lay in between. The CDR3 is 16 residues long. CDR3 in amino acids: CASSIRPSLGADTQYF. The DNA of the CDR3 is TGTGCCAGTAGTATCAGGCCCTCACTGGGTGCAGATACGCAGTATTTT. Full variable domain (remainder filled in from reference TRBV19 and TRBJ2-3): DGGITQSPKYLFRKEGQNVTLSCEQNLNHDAMYWYRQDPGQGLRLIYYSQIVNDFQKGDIAEGYSVSREKKESFPLTVTSAQKNPTAFYLCASSIRPSLGADTQYFGPGTRLTVL.

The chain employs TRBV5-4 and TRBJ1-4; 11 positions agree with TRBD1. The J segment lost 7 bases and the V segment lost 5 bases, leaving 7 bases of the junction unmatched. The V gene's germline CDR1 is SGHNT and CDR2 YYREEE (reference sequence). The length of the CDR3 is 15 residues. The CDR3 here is CASSSPGQGVEKLFF. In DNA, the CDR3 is TGTGCCAGCAGTTCTCCGGGACAGGGGGTTGAAAAACTGTTTTTT. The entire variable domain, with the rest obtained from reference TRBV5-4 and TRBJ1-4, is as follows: ETGVTQSPTHLIKTRGQQVTLRCSSQSGHNTVSWYQQALGQGPQFIFQYYREEENGRGNFPPRFSGLQFPNYSSELNVNALELDDSALYLCASSSPGQGVEKLFFGSGTQLSVL.

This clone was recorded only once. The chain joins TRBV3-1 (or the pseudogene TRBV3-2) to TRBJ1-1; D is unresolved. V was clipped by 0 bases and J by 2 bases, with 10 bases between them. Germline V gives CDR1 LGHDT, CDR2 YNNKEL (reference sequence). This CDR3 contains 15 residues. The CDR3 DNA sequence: TGTGCCAGCAGCCAAGATTACGGAATAAACACTGAAGCTTTCTTT. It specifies CASSQDYGINTEAFF.

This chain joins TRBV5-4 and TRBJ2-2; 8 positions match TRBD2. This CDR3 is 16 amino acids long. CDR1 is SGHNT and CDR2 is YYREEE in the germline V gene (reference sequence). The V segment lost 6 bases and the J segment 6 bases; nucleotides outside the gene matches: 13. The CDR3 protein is CASTNGPGGRAGELFF. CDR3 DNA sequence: TGTGCCAGCACCAATGGACCGGGGGGGCGCGCCGGGGAGCTGTTTTTT.

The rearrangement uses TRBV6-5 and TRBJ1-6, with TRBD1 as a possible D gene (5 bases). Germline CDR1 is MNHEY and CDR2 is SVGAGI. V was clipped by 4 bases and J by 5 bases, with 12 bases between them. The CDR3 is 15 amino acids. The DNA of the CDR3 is TGTGCCAGCAGTTTCGTCAGGGCCCATAATTCACCCCTCCACTTT. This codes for CASSFVRAHNSPLHF.

The CDR3 DNA sequence: TGTGCCAGCAGTTGGGCGGGGACAGGGGCGAACACCGGGGAGCTGTTTTTT. Its translation: CASSWAGTGANTGELFF. The rearrangement joins TRBV27 to TRBJ2-2; TRBD1 matches at 10 bases. The V and J ends lost 4 bases and 0 bases, in that order; junction bases with no gene match: 5. Germline lookup yields CDR1 MNHEY and CDR2 SMNVEV (reference sequence). The CDR3 loop spans 17 amino acids.

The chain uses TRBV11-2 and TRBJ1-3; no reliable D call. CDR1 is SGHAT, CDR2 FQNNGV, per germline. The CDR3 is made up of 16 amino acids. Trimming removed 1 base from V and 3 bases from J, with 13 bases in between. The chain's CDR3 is CASSLARANLGNTIYF. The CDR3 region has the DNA TGTGCCAGCAGCTTAGCACGGGCGAACCTTGGAAACACCATATATTTT.

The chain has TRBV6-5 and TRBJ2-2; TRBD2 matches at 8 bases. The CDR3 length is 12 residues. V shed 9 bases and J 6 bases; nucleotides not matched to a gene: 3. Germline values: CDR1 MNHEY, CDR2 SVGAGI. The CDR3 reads CASPGGAGELFF. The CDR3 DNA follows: TGTGCCAGTCCGGGGGGGGCCGGGGAGCTGTTTTTT.

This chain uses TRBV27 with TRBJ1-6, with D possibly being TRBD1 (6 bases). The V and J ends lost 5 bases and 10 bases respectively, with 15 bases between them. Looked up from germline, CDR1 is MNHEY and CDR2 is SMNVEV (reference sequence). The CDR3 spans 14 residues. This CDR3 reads CASSPRQAKSPLHF. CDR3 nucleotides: TGTGCCAGCAGTCCCCGACAGGCAAAATCACCCCTCCACTTT.

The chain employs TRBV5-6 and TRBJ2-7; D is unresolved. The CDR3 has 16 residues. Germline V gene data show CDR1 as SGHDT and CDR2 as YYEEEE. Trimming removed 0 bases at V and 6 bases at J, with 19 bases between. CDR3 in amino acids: CASSLALRLVGGEQYF. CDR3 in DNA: TGTGCCAGCAGCTTGGCTTTACGTTTAGTTGGTGGCGAGCAGTACTTC.

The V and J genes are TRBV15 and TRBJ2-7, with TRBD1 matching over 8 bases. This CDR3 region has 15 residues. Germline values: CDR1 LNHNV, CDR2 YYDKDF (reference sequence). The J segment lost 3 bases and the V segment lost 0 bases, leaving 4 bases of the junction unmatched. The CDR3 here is CATSRDEGQVYEQYF. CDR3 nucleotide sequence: TGTGCCACCAGCAGAGATGAGGGACAGGTCTACGAGCAGTACTTC. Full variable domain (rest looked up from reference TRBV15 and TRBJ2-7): DAMVIQNPRYQVTQFGKPVTLSCSQTLNHNVMYWYQQKSSQAPKLLFHYYDKDFNNEADTPDNFQSRRPNTSFCFLDIRSPGLGDTAMYLCATSRDEGQVYEQYFGPGTRLTVT.

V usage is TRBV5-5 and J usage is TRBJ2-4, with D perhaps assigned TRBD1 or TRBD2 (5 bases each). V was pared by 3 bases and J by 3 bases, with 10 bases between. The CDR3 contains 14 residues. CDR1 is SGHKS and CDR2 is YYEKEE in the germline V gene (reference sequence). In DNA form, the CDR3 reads TGTGCCAGCAGCTCCTGGGGGAACAAAAACATTCAGTACTTC. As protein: CASSSWGNKNIQYF.

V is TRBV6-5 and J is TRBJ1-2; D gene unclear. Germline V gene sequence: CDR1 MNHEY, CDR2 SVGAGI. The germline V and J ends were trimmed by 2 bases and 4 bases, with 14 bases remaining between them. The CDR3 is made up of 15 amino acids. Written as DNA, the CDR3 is TGTGCCAGCAGTTACGGGATTGATAGAACCTATGGCTACACCTTC. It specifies CASSYGIDRTYGYTF.

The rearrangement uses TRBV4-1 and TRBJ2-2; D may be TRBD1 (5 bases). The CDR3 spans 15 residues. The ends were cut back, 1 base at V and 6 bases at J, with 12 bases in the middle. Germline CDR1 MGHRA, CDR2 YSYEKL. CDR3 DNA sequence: TGCGCCAGCAGCCAAGGCTTAGGGGTACCCGGGGAGCTGTTTTTT. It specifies CASSQGLGVPGELFF.

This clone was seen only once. The CDR3 DNA sequence: TGTGCCAGCAGCTTGCGGGCGGGGTCCGGGGATACGCAGTATTTT. Amino acids: CASSLRAGSGDTQYF. The chain recombines TRBV13 with TRBJ2-3; D might be TRBD2 (6 bases). Germline CDR1 and CDR2: PRHDT and FYEKMQ (reference sequence). The CDR3 is 15 residues long. V lost 3 bases to trimming and J lost 6 bases, with 16 bases between them.

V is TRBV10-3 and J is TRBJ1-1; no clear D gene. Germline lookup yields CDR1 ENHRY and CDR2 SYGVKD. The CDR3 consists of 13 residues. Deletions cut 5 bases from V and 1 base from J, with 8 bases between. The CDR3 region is CAISPGPNTEAFF. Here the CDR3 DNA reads TGTGCCATCAGTCCAGGACCGAACACTGAAGCTTTCTTT.

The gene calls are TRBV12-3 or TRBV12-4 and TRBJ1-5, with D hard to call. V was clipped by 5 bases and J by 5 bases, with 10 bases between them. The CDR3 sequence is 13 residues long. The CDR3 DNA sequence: TGTGCCAGCAGTCTAGGGCTCGATCAGCCCCAGCATTTT. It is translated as CASSLGLDQPQHF.

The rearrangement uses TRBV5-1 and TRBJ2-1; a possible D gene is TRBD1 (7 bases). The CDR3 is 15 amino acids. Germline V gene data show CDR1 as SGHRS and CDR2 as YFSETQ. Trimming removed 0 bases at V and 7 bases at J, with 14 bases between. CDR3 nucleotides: TGCGCCAGCAGCTTGGATTCAGGGGGGATGAATGAGCAGTTCTTC. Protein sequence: CASSLDSGGMNEQFF.